This TCR beta chain stems from a study of neurological immune-mediated disorders. This clonotype was counted ten times or more. The antigen is undetermined. Findings and limits, study-wide: CDR3 amino acid sequences found in expanded clones were never shared across subjects, suggesting private repertoires in all groups. Expansion of TCR clones was greatest in HTLV-1-associated myelopathy and smallest in multiple sclerosis, where it fell below that of healthy controls.

The cDNA came from 5'RACE with 10-nucleotide random UMIs. Each CDR3 protein is one row after TCRdb ran MiXCR on the 5' RACE reads. The table records roughly 74,000 distinct CDR3 sequences, 5.2% of them present only once. This CDR3 comprises 14 residues. Germline V CDR1 and CDR2: SGHRS, YFSETQ. V was pared by 4 bases and J by 4 bases, with 13 bases between. The V gene is TRBV5-1, the J gene TRBJ2-3; D is uncertain. The TCR comes from a man aged 18 to 30 with multiple sclerosis. Sequencing was performed on PBMCs. The CDR3 loop is CASSRTDDPDTQYF. The CDR3, as DNA: TGCGCCAGCAGCCGGACGGACGACCCAGATACGCAGTATTTT.